This T cell receptor (beta chain) appears in the sequencing data of a study of CD4 T cells in relation to SARS-CoV-2 and coronaviruses. Study as a whole: A couple of subjects were Hispanic; patients were roughly 8 males and a handful of females.

This CDR3 spans 16 amino acids. Germline-derived CDR1 and CDR2 are SGHRS and YFSETQ. V lost 4 bases and J lost 1; bases outside the gene matches: 8. The table came from immunoSEQ multiplex PCR; TCRdb's copy has only in-frame clones and leaves some out. This sample yields 35,000 to 40,000 clones, of which roughly 90% are seen a single time; about a tenth belongs to the top ten. Naive and memory CD4+ T cells came from enriched cryopreserved PBMCs. V gene TRBV5-1 combines with J gene TRBJ2-3; 8 nucleotides agree with TRBD1. Sequences were obtained from memory CD4+ T cells from PBMCs. This clonotype was obtained from an adult with COVID-19. The CDR3 coding sequence is TGCGCCAGCAGCAGCGGACAGGGCCGGGGCACAGATACGCAGTATTTT. Its protein product is CASSSGQGRGTDTQYF. Based on the CDR3 plus reference TRBV5-1 and TRBJ2-3, the full variable domain is KAGVTQTPRYLIKTRGQQVTLSCSPISGHRSVSWYQQTPGQGLQFLFEYFSETQRNKGNFPGRFSGRQFSNSRSEMNVSTLELGDSALYLCASSSGQGRGTDTQYFGPGTRLTVL.